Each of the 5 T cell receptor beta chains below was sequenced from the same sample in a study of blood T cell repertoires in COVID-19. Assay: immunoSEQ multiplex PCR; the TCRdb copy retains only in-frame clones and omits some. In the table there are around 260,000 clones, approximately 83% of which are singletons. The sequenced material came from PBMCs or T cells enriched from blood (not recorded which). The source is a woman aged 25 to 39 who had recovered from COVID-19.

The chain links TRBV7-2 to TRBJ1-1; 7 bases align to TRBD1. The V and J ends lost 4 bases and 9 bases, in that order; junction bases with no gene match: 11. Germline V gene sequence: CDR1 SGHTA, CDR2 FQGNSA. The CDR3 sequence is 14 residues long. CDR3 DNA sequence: TGTGCCAGCAGCTCCCCCGTTAAGACAGGGCAAGCTTTCTTT. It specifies CASSSPVKTGQAFF.

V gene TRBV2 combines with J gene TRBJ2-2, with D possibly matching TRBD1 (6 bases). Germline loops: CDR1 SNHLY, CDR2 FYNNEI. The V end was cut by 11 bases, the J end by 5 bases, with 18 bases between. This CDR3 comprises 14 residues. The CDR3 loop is CAHNPNRATGELFF. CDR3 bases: TGTGCCCACAATCCCAACAGGGCGACCGGGGAGCTGTTTTTT.

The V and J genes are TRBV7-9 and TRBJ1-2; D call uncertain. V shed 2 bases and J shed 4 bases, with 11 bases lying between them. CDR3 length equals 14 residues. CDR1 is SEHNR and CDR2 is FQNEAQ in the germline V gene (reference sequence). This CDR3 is CASSLKAGVYGYTF. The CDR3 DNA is TGTGCCAGCAGCTTAAAAGCGGGAGTCTATGGCTACACCTTC.

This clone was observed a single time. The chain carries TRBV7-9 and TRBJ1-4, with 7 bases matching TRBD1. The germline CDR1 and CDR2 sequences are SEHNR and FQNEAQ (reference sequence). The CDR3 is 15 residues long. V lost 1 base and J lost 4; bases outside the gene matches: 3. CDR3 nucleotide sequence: TGTGCCAGCAGCTTAGTAACAGGGGTTAATGAAAAACTGTTTTTT. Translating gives CASSLVTGVNEKLFF.

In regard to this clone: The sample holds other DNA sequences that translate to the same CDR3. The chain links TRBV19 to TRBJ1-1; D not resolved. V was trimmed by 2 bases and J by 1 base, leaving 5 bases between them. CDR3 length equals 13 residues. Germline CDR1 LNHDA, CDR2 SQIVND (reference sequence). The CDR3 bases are TGTGCCAGTAGTATAAGCGGGAACACTGAAGCTTTCTTT. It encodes CASSISGNTEAFF.